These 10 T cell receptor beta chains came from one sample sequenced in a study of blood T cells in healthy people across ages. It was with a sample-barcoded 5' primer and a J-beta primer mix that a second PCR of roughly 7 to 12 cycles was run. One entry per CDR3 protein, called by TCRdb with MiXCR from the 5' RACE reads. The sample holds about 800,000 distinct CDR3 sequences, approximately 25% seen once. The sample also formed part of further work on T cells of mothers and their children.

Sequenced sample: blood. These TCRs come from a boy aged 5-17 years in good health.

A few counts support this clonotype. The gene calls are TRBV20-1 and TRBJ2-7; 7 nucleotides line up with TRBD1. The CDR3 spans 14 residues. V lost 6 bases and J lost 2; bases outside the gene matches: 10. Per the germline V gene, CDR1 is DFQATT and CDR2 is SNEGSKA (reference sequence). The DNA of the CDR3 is TGCAGTGCAGAAGACAGGGAATCGGCCTACGAGCAGTACTTC. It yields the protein CSAEDRESAYEQYF.

CDR3 sequence (DNA): TGTGCCAGCAGACTGGGACAACCCTCAGATACGCAGTATTTT. Residues: CASRLGQPSDTQYF. The chain recombines TRBV7-3 with TRBJ2-3; TRBD1 might be the D (6 bases). The CDR3 consists of 14 residues. Germline CDR1 reads SGHTA; CDR2 reads FQGTGA. V lost 6 bases and J 4 bases, leaving 14 bases between the germline ends.

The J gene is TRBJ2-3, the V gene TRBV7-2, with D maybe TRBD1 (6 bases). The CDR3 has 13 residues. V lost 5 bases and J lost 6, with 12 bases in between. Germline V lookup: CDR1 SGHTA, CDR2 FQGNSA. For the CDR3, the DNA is TGTGCCAGCAGCAAAAATAGGGGGGATACGCAGTATTTT. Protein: CASSKNRGDTQYF.

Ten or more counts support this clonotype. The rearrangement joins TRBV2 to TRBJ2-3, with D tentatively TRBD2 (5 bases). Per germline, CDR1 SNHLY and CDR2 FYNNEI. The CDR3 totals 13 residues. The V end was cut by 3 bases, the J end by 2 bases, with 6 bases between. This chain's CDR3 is CASSDGDTDTQYF. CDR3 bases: TGTGCCAGCAGTGACGGGGACACAGATACGCAGTATTTT.

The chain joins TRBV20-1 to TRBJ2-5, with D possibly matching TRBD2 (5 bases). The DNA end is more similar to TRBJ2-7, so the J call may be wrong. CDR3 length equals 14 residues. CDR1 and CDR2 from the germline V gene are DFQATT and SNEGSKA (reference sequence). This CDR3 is CSARERGLRYEQYF. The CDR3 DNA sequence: TGCAGTGCTAGAGAGAGAGGGCTGAGGTACGAGCAGTACTTC.

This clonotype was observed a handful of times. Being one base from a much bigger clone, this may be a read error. The CDR3 reads CSARTPGLTGVKQETQYF. As DNA, the CDR3 is TGCAGTGCTAGAACTCCGGGACTAACGGGAGTTAAACAAGAGACCCAGTACTTC. V is TRBV20-1 and J is TRBJ2-5, with TRBD2 matching 7 bases. Trimming took 2 bases from V and 2 from J; bases not matched to a gene: 17. CDR1 is DFQATT, CDR2 SNEGSKA, per germline (reference sequence). There are 18 residues in the CDR3.

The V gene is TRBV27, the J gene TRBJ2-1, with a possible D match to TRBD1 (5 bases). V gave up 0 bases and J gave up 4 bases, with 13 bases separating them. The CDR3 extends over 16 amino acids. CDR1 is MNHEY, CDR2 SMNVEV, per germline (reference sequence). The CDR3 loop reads CASSLSVTPGYNEQFF. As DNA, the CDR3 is TGTGCCAGCAGTTTATCAGTAACCCCAGGGTACAATGAGCAGTTCTTC.

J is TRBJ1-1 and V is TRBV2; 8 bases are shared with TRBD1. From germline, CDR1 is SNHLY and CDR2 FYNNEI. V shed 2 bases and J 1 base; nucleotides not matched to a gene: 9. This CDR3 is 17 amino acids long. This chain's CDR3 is CASSESGTGLWNTEAFF. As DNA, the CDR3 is TGTGCCAGCAGTGAAAGTGGGACAGGTTTATGGAACACTGAAGCTTTCTTT.

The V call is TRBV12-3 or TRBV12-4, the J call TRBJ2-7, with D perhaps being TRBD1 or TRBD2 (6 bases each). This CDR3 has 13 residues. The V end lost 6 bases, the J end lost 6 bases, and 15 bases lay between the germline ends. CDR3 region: CASSLQGGGEQYF. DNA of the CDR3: TGTGCCAGCAGCTTACAGGGAGGTGGCGAGCAGTACTTC.

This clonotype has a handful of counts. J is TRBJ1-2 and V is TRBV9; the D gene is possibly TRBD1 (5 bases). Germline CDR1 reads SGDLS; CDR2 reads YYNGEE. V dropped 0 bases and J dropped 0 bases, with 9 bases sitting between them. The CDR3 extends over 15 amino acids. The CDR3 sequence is CASSVVPGPNYGYTF. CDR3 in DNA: TGTGCCAGCAGCGTAGTTCCGGGACCTAACTATGGCTACACCTTC.